This record covers a single T cell receptor beta chain. Its antigen is undetermined. Unique molecular identifiers had been added to the TCR beta cDNA libraries. MiXCR was run by TCRdb on the PCR reads, yielding one entry per CDR3 protein. This table holds hundreds of thousands of distinct CDR3 sequences, roughly 45% found once. The sample originates from a study of post-analysis software for immune sequencing data. Study-level findings and limits: Elevated frequency relative to controls characterized roughly five TRBV segments in patients, TRBV5-6, TRBV5-1 and TRBV20-1 among them. Samples from one preparation batch, clustered by F measure, grouped strongly together.

The CDR3 covers 14 residues. CDR1 is SGHRS and CDR2 is YFSETQ in the germline V gene. V lost 0 bases and J 7 bases, leaving 10 bases between the germline ends. The chain couples TRBV5-1 to TRBJ1-4; D gene unclear. What was sequenced was blood. This clonotype originated in a girl aged 5-17 years with multiple sclerosis. The DNA for the CDR3 is TGCGCCAGCAGCTTGGACACCGAAGGTGAAAAACTGTTTTTT. It specifies CASSLDTEGEKLFF.